Listed below are T cell receptor beta chains from one sample, sequenced in a study of shared clonotypes between healthy human individuals. Using immunoSEQ multiplex PCR, the repertoire was profiled, and TCRdb retains in-frame clones only, with some absent. The table has some 530,000 clones, around 73% seen once. Input material: PBMCs. The receptors were sampled from a woman between 40 and 50 years old in good health. Some clones in this sample may be carry-over from other donors' samples. Each CDR3 is given with its conserved first and last residue. A D gene is named only where the DNA matches it firmly. Only some rows state a clone size, as once, few, many or a class for expanded clones.

CDR3 protein,CDR3 DNA,D gene,J gene,V gene,clone size
CASRETGAGYEQFF,TGTGCCAGCAGGGAGACTGGCGCTGGGTATGAGCAGTTCTTC,-,TRBJ2-1,TRBV6-5,-
CASSSQGSNQPQHF,TGTGCCAGCAGTTCACAGGGGAGCAATCAGCCCCAGCATTTT,TRBD1,TRBJ1-5,TRBV11-2,-
CAWSRGFQPQHF,TGTGCCTGGAGTAGGGGGTTTCAGCCCCAGCATTTT,-,TRBJ1-5,TRBV30,-
CASSLGQNTYEQYF,TGTGCCAGCAGCTTGGGACAGAACACCTACGAGCAGTACTTC,TRBD1,TRBJ2-7,TRBV9,few
CASSYTGTSVYEQYF,TGCGCCAGCTCCTATACCGGGACTAGCGTATACGAGCAGTACTTC,TRBD2,TRBJ2-7,TRBV5-1,-
CASSLIGETQYF,TGCGCCAGCAGCTTGATAGGGGAGACCCAGTACTTC,-,TRBJ2-5,TRBV5-1,-
CASSSGSYNEQFF,TGTGCCAGCAGTTCCGGGTCCTACAATGAGCAGTTCTTC,-,TRBJ2-1,TRBV6-5,-
CASSLVDGFANTGELFF,TGTGCCAGCAGTTTAGTGGACGGATTCGCGAACACCGGGGAGCTGTTTTTT,-,TRBJ2-2,TRBV28,-
CASSLDRSGGEQFF,TGTGCCAGCAGCTTAGATCGGTCTGGGGGGGAGCAGTTCTTC,-,TRBJ2-1,TRBV7-2,-
CASSEEGATDTQYF,TGTGCCAGCAGTGAGGAGGGGGCCACAGATACGCAGTATTTT,-,TRBJ2-3,TRBV6-4,-
CASSTDRGNYGYTF,TGTGCCAGCAGTACCGACAGGGGGAACTATGGCTACACCTTC,TRBD1,TRBJ1-2,TRBV2,-
CASTGVAEAFF,TGTGCCAGCACGGGGGTAGCTGAAGCTTTCTTT,-,TRBJ1-1,TRBV2,-
CASSVGDRTGEQYF,TGTGCCAGCAGCGTGGGGGACCGAACAGGCGAGCAGTACTTC,-,TRBJ2-7,TRBV9,-
CASTPLAGPSEQYF,TGTGCCAGCACCCCGCTAGCGGGACCCTCCGAGCAGTACTTC,TRBD2,TRBJ2-7,TRBV7-8,-
CASNRDRGLETQYF,TGTGCCAGCAATCGGGACAGGGGGCTGGAGACCCAGTACTTC,TRBD1,TRBJ2-5,TRBV2,-
CASSRDRGRFVGDEKLFF,TGTGCCAGCAGCCGAGACAGGGGGCGCTTCGTTGGTGATGAAAAACTGTTTTTT,TRBD1,TRBJ1-4,TRBV7-8,-
CASSSLQGRGTGELFF,TGTGCCAGCAGTTCACTACAGGGAAGGGGCACCGGGGAGCTGTTTTTT,-,TRBJ2-2,TRBV27,-
CAWRFQTEAFF,TGTGCCTGGAGATTTCAGACTGAAGCTTTCTTT,-,TRBJ1-1,TRBV30,few